The 27 T cell receptor beta chains below were found in one sample sequenced in a study of blood T cell repertoires in COVID-19. The data were produced by immunoSEQ multiplex PCR, yet TCRdb's version contains in-frame clones alone and is incomplete. The top ten hold about 4.9% of the sample, which has approximately 400,000 clones, 75% to 90% seen once. Sequences were obtained from PBMCs or T cells enriched from blood (not recorded which). Receptors were obtained from a woman between 45 and 65 years old who had recovered from COVID-19.

The V call is TRBV19, the J call TRBJ1-5; 7 bases are a match to TRBD1. J was trimmed by 4 bases and V by 9 bases; bases with no gene match: 9. Germline V gives CDR1 LNHDA, CDR2 SQIVND (reference sequence). This CDR3 comprises 14 residues. CDR3 nucleotide sequence: TGTGCCAGCGTCCGGGACAGCCTTAATCAGCCCCAGCATTTT. Translated, it gives CASVRDSLNQPQHF. Complete variable domain (other parts from reference TRBV19 and TRBJ1-5): DGGITQSPKYLFRKEGQNVTLSCEQNLNHDAMYWYRQDPGQGLRLIYYSQIVNDFQKGDIAEGYSVSREKKESFPLTVTSAQKNPTAFYLCASVRDSLNQPQHFGDGTRLSIL.

This sequence joins TRBV5-8 and TRBJ1-3; the D is unclear. CDR1 and CDR2 from the germline V gene are SGHTS and YDEGEE. CDR3 length: 18 residues. Trimming pared 2 bases from V and 2 bases from J, leaving 20 bases between. The CDR3 sequence is CASSFVSRISPAGNTIYF. The CDR3 DNA reads TGTGCCAGCAGCTTTGTCAGCAGGATAAGCCCCGCTGGAAACACCATATATTTT.

This sequence joins TRBV30 and TRBJ1-6; no clear D gene. CDR3 size: 16 residues. The V gene's germline CDR1 is GTSNPN and CDR2 SVGIG (reference sequence). The V gene lost 0 bases and the J gene lost 10 bases, with 19 bases spanning the gap. CDR3 sequence: CAWSVLIVPGESPLHF. The CDR3 DNA follows: TGTGCCTGGAGTGTACTAATTGTCCCTGGAGAATCACCCCTCCACTTT.

The chain is built from TRBV5-1 and TRBJ1-1, with 10 bases lining up with TRBD1. Trimming at V came to 4 bases and at J to 8 bases, leaving 8 bases not matched to a gene. This CDR3 has 14 amino acids. The germline gives CDR1 SGHRS, CDR2 YFSETQ. The CDR3 loop reads CASSATTGGGEAFF. As DNA, the CDR3 is TGCGCCAGCAGCGCCACGACAGGGGGCGGGGAAGCTTTCTTT. Full variable domain (rest looked up from reference TRBV5-1 and TRBJ1-1): KAGVTQTPRYLIKTRGQQVTLSCSPISGHRSVSWYQQTPGQGLQFLFEYFSETQRNKGNFPGRFSGRQFSNSRSEMNVSTLELGDSALYLCASSATTGGGEAFFGQGTRLTVV.

Concerning this clone: This same CDR3 is encoded by further DNA sequences in the sample. The V and J genes are TRBV11-3 and TRBJ1-1, with D unclear. The CDR3 sequence is 12 residues long. V lost 5 bases to trimming and J lost 3 bases, with 7 bases between them. The V gene's germline CDR1 is SGHNT and CDR2 YENEEA. The chain's CDR3 is CASSRGDTEAFF. The CDR3 region has the DNA TGTGCCAGCAGCCGAGGAGACACTGAAGCTTTCTTT.

The sample holds a few counts of this clone. V is TRBV4-3 and J is TRBJ1-4; 7 bases map to TRBD1. V shed 5 bases and J 2 bases; nucleotides not matched to a gene: 8. The germline CDR1 and CDR2 sequences are LGHNA and YSLEER. This CDR3 is built from 16 residues. The CDR3 sequence: CASSSAGGLTNEKLFF. CDR3 DNA: TGCGCCAGCAGCTCAGCAGGGGGTTTGACTAATGAAAAACTGTTTTTT.

This clone has only one observation. The chain joins TRBV30 to TRBJ1-6; 7 nucleotides agree with TRBD1. The CDR3 runs to 15 residues. Per germline, CDR1 GTSNPN and CDR2 SVGIG (reference sequence). With 3 bases clipped from V and 11 bases from J, the junction kept 13 bases outside the gene matches. DNA of the CDR3: TGTGCCTGGAGCGCAGGACAGGCGTTTATTACACCCCTCCACTTT. Its translation: CAWSAGQAFITPLHF.

This clone has just one count. V gene TRBV11-2 combines with J gene TRBJ1-1; no definite D call. From germline, CDR1 is SGHAT and CDR2 FQNNGV. The CDR3 has 12 residues. Trimming shortened V by 3 bases and J by 5 bases, and 7 bases separated the two germline ends. As DNA, the CDR3 is TGTGCCAGCAGCTTCCGGGATACTGAAGCTTTCTTT. It yields the protein CASSFRDTEAFF.

The J gene is TRBJ2-1, the V gene TRBV9, with 7 nucleotides matching TRBD1. Germline V gene lookup returns CDR1 SGDLS and CDR2 YYNGEE. Germline trimming cut 0 bases from V and 6 bases from J; bases unmatched to any gene: 3. This CDR3 comprises 14 residues. CDR3 sequence (DNA): TGTGCCAGCAGCGTAGTAGGGGGCTCCAATGAGCAGTTCTTC. Amino acids: CASSVVGGSNEQFF.

The chain combines TRBV9 with TRBJ1-2; no definite D call. The CDR3 contains 15 residues. Germline CDR1 and CDR2: SGDLS and YYNGEE. Trimming cost V 4 bases and J 4 bases, with 17 bases left between them. CDR3 loop: CASSQAPNELYGYTF. CDR3 nucleotide sequence: TGTGCCAGCAGCCAGGCCCCCAATGAACTCTATGGCTACACCTTC.

The V gene is TRBV7-9, the J gene TRBJ2-7, with TRBD1 as a possible D gene (5 bases). The CDR3 contains 13 residues. The ends were cut back, 2 bases at V and 0 bases at J, with 5 bases in the middle. CDR1 is SEHNR and CDR2 is FQNEAQ in the germline V gene (reference sequence). In DNA, the CDR3 is TGTGCCAGCAGCTTAAGGGGCTCCTACGAGCAGTACTTC. It translates to CASSLRGSYEQYF.

The chain uses TRBV9 and TRBJ1-1, with D possibly being TRBD1 (5 bases). Between the trimmed V and J ends, which lost 5 bases and 4 bases, there was a span of 12 bases. The length of the CDR3 is 13 residues. Germline-derived CDR1 and CDR2 are SGDLS and YYNGEE. CDR3: CASSQDGGTEAFF. DNA of the CDR3: TGTGCCAGCAGTCAAGACGGGGGCACTGAAGCTTTCTTT.

V gene TRBV28 combines with J gene TRBJ2-7; TRBD1 aligns across 7 bases. This CDR3 contains 15 residues. The germline CDR1 and CDR2 sequences are MDHEN and SYDVKM. The V gene end was trimmed by 5 bases and the J gene end by 2 bases; junction bases not matched to a gene: 9. The DNA of the CDR3 is TGTGCCAGCAGTCCACCGGGACAGATGACCTACGAGCAGTACTTC. Translation gives CASSPPGQMTYEQYF. Drawing the rest from reference TRBV28 and TRBJ2-7, the complete variable domain is DVKVTQSSRYLVKRTGEKVFLECVQDMDHENMFWYRQDPGLGLRLIYFSYDVKMKEKGDIPEGYSVSREKKERFSLILESASTNQTSMYLCASSPPGQMTYEQYFGPGTRLTVT.

The V call is TRBV6-2 or TRBV6-3, the J call TRBJ2-7, with 9 bases lining up with TRBD1. The CDR3 is 14 amino acids. After removal of 5 bases from V and 3 bases from J, the junction contained 5 bases not matched to a gene. CDR1 is MNHEY and CDR2 is SVGEGT in the germline V gene. CDR3 protein: CASSLGTGIYEQYF. The CDR3 DNA sequence: TGTGCCAGCAGTCTAGGGACAGGGATCTACGAGCAGTACTTC.

This clone was detected once. The chain employs TRBV5-1 and TRBJ2-1; 8 positions agree with TRBD2. The CDR3 contains 13 residues. V gave up 4 bases and J gave up 9 bases; unmatched junction bases: 6. Germline CDR1 reads SGHRS; CDR2 reads YFSETQ. CDR3 region: CASSPYRGGEQFF. DNA of the CDR3: TGCGCCAGCAGCCCCTATCGGGGGGGTGAGCAGTTCTTC.

The J gene is TRBJ2-5, the V gene TRBV3-1 (or the pseudogene TRBV3-2), with TRBD1 identical over 9 bases. This CDR3 comprises 14 residues. J was trimmed by 4 bases and V by 6 bases; bases with no gene match: 6. Per germline, CDR1 LGHDT and CDR2 YNNKEL (reference sequence). The DNA of the CDR3 is TGTGCCAGCAGACACACAGGGGGCGCAGAGACCCAGTACTTC. The encoded protein is CASRHTGGAETQYF.

The genes are TRBV5-6 and TRBJ2-7, with D possibly TRBD1 on 6 matching bases. The germline V gene has CDR1 SGHDT and CDR2 YYEEEE. The germline V and J ends were trimmed by 3 bases and 0 bases, with 16 bases remaining between them. There are 16 residues in the CDR3. CDR3 in DNA: TGTGCCAGCAGCTGGGGGCTTTTCAGGGGCTCCTACGAGCAGTACTTC. Translating gives CASSWGLFRGSYEQYF.

The chain uses TRBV11-3 and TRBJ1-2, with D hard to call. The CDR3 contains 14 residues. Trimming pared 5 bases from V and 2 bases from J, leaving 12 bases between. The germline V gene has CDR1 SGHNT and CDR2 YENEEA. The CDR3 reads CASSRDTLNYGYTF. The CDR3 nucleotides are TGTGCCAGCAGCCGTGACACACTCAACTATGGCTACACCTTC.

As for this clone: Other DNA sequences within the sample encode an identical CDR3. The chain recombines TRBV19 with TRBJ1-6; 9 nucleotides match TRBD1. J lost 9 bases, V lost 6 bases, and 3 bases had no gene match. Germline lookup yields CDR1 LNHDA and CDR2 SQIVND (reference sequence). This CDR3 spans 13 amino acids. CDR3 coding DNA: TGTGCCAGTAGAGACAGGGGGGGTTCACCCCTCCACTTT. This encodes CASRDRGGSPLHF. The full variable domain, its missing parts supplied by reference TRBV19 and TRBJ1-6, is DGGITQSPKYLFRKEGQNVTLSCEQNLNHDAMYWYRQDPGQGLRLIYYSQIVNDFQKGDIAEGYSVSREKKESFPLTVTSAQKNPTAFYLCASRDRGGSPLHFGNGTRLTVT.

The DNA for the CDR3 is TGTGCCAGTAGTATGACAATGAACACCGGGGAGCTGTTTTTT. Its translation is CASSMTMNTGELFF. This rearrangement joins TRBV19 to TRBJ2-2; no firm D call. Trimming stripped 3 bases from V and 1 base from J, with 6 bases between. The germline V gene has CDR1 LNHDA and CDR2 SQIVND (reference sequence). This CDR3 contains 14 residues.

V is TRBV3-1 (or the pseudogene TRBV3-2) and J is TRBJ1-1, with 12 bases identical to TRBD1. The junction had 6 bases not matched to a gene; V was cut back by 6 bases and J by 7 bases. Germline V lookup: CDR1 LGHDT, CDR2 YNNKEL (reference sequence). The CDR3 contains 14 residues. CDR3 protein: CASRPGQGASEAFF. The DNA of the CDR3 is TGTGCCAGCAGGCCGGGACAGGGGGCAAGTGAAGCTTTCTTT.

J is TRBJ1-6 and V is TRBV23-1; D is unclear. TRBV23-1 is sorted into the ORF group, with uncertain function. V lost 2 bases and J 0 bases, leaving 20 bases between the germline ends. There are 20 residues in the CDR3. CDR3 amino acids: CASSQHPLSVQSSYNSPLHF. The CDR3 DNA follows: TGCGCCAGCAGTCAACATCCCTTGTCAGTACAGAGCTCCTATAATTCACCCCTCCACTTT.

The chain links TRBV13 to TRBJ1-1, with 7 bases fitting TRBD1. CDR1 and CDR2 from the germline V gene are PRHDT and FYEKMQ (reference sequence). V was pared by 5 bases and J by 6 bases, with 6 bases of the junction left unmatched. CDR3 size: 13 residues. The CDR3 region is CASSHDRASEAFF. CDR3 DNA sequence: TGTGCCAGCAGCCACGACAGGGCCTCTGAAGCTTTCTTT.

The chain combines TRBV12-3 or TRBV12-4 with TRBJ1-2, with 8 bases identical to TRBD1. This CDR3 contains 13 residues. V lost 6 bases and J lost 9; bases outside the gene matches: 9. CDR3 loop: CASSFQGAYSYTF. In DNA, the CDR3 is TGTGCCAGCAGCTTTCAGGGGGCGTATAGCTACACCTTC.

This rearrangement joins TRBV5-4 to TRBJ2-7; weak D call: TRBD1 (6 bases). V lost 0 bases and J 2 bases, leaving 9 bases between the germline ends. Per the germline V gene, CDR1 is SGHNT and CDR2 is YYREEE (reference sequence). This CDR3 has 14 amino acids. The CDR3 loop reads CASSLVGTPYEQYF. In nucleotides, the CDR3 is TGTGCCAGCAGCTTGGTGGGGACACCCTACGAGCAGTACTTC.

The CDR3 DNA sequence: TGTGCCAGCAGCCAACGTCAGGGGGGAGAGGTTCAGTACTTC. Translation gives CASSQRQGGEVQYF. The rearrangement uses TRBV4-2 and TRBJ2-4, with D possibly being TRBD1 (7 bases). Trimming took off 2 bases at V and 11 bases at J, with 16 bases between the two ends. The CDR3 loop spans 14 amino acids. Germline CDR1 reads LGHNA; CDR2 reads YNFKEQ.

This clone was recorded only once. The chain links TRBV5-4 to TRBJ2-2, with D possibly TRBD2 on 5 matching bases. The CDR3 sequence is 16 residues long. V lost 1 base and J 0 bases, leaving 10 bases between the germline ends. The germline V gene encodes CDR1 SGHNT and CDR2 YYREEE (reference sequence). The CDR3 loop is CASSLLPGTNTGELFF. Here the CDR3 DNA reads TGTGCCAGCAGCTTGTTGCCGGGAACGAACACCGGGGAGCTGTTTTTT.